One and the same sample provided the 24 T cell receptor beta chains below, sequenced in a study of cytomegalovirus exposure and HLA in healthy donors. PCR involved 60 Vbeta and 13 Jbeta primers. The method was immunoSEQ multiplex PCR; TCRdb's version includes in-frame clones alone and lacks a portion of them. The table has some 150,000 clones, roughly 80% seen once. Material for sequencing was PBMCs. All receptors come from a woman under 40 in good health and CMV-seropositive.

V gene TRBV10-1 combines with J gene TRBJ2-7, with 8 bases identical to TRBD1. This CDR3 is built from 18 residues. V was pared by 4 bases and J by 3 bases, with 17 bases of the junction left unmatched. Germline-derived CDR1 and CDR2 are WNHNN and SYGVQD (reference sequence). The CDR3 loop is CASSGPDRGRVSHYEQYF. In nucleotides, the CDR3 is TGCGCCAGCAGTGGGCCCGACAGGGGAAGGGTCTCCCACTACGAGCAGTACTTC.

The rearrangement joins TRBV9 to TRBJ2-2; D possibly corresponds to TRBD1 (6 bases). The V gene's germline CDR1 is SGDLS and CDR2 YYNGEE. Trimming removed 4 bases from V and 2 bases from J, with 12 bases in between. This CDR3 contains 15 residues. In DNA, the CDR3 is TGTGCCAGCAGCCCGGGACACAGTAACACCGGGGAGCTGTTTTTT. Protein product: CASSPGHSNTGELFF. Filled out from reference TRBV9 and TRBJ2-2, the complete variable domain reads DSGVTQTPKHLITATGQRVTLRCSPRSGDLSVYWYQQSLDQGLQFLIQYYNGEERAKGNILERFSAQQFPDLHSELNLSSLELGDSALYFCASSPGHSNTGELFFGEGSRLTVL.

This clone was seen only once. The rearrangement links TRBV6-6 to TRBJ1-1, with 9 nucleotides matching TRBD1. Per germline, CDR1 MNHNY and CDR2 SVGAGI (reference sequence). This CDR3 spans 16 amino acids. After removal of 2 bases from V and 0 bases from J, the junction contained 4 bases not matched to a gene. The CDR3 loop is CASSYPGQGMNTEAFF. Written as DNA, the CDR3 is TGTGCCAGCAGTTACCCGGGACAGGGCATGAACACTGAAGCTTTCTTT.

This chain links TRBV5-1 with TRBJ2-7; 11 bases line up with TRBD1. Germline V lookup: CDR1 SGHRS, CDR2 YFSETQ. V trimming: 4 bases; J trimming: 6 bases; junction bases outside the gene matches: 6. The CDR3 consists of 14 residues. DNA of the CDR3: TGCGCCAGCAGCCCCGCGGACAGGGGGCGCGAGCAGTACTTC. It specifies CASSPADRGREQYF.

The chain has TRBV2 and TRBJ1-6; unclear D gene. Germline loops: CDR1 SNHLY, CDR2 FYNNEI. The CDR3 contains 14 residues. V shed 10 bases and J shed 0 bases, with 10 bases lying between them. The CDR3 sequence: CATKMSSYNSPLHF. As DNA, the CDR3 is TGTGCCACCAAAATGAGCTCCTATAATTCACCCCTCCACTTT.

This chain uses TRBV4-1 with TRBJ2-5; TRBD2 matches at 11 bases. From germline, CDR1 is MGHRA and CDR2 YSYEKL. The V segment lost 1 base and the J segment 5 bases; nucleotides outside the gene matches: 9. The CDR3 totals 17 residues. CDR3 sequence reads: CASSQGTSGWLRETQYF. CDR3 bases: TGCGCCAGCAGCCAAGGGACTAGCGGGTGGTTGAGGGAGACCCAGTACTTC.

The chain has TRBV7-9 and TRBJ1-1; D is ambiguous. There are 13 residues in the CDR3. Germline CDR1 reads SEHNR; CDR2 reads FQNEAQ (reference sequence). V gave up 4 bases and J gave up 1 base, with 7 bases separating them. The CDR3 bases are TGTGCCAGCAGCTACAGTGAGAACACTGAAGCTTTCTTT. Protein sequence: CASSYSENTEAFF.

The rearrangement uses TRBV7-9 and TRBJ1-4, with 8 bases aligning to TRBD1. V shed 2 bases, J shed 8 bases, and the junction held 4 bases outside the gene matches. CDR1 is SEHNR, CDR2 FQNEAQ, per germline (reference sequence). This CDR3 region has 14 residues. The DNA of the CDR3 is TGTGCCAGCAGCTTAAGCAGGGGGCGAGAAAAACTGTTTTTT. Translating gives CASSLSRGREKLFF.

About this clone: Other DNA sequences in this specimen translate into the identical CDR3. The J gene is TRBJ1-1, the V gene TRBV20-1; D is perhaps TRBD1 (6 bases). V lost 6 bases and J 8 bases, leaving 13 bases between the germline ends. This CDR3 region has 11 residues. Germline V gene lookup returns CDR1 DFQATT and CDR2 SNEGSKA (reference sequence). CDR3 sequence: CSARGGGEAFF. The CDR3 nucleotides read TGCAGTGCCCGGGGGGGCGGGGAAGCTTTCTTT.

The gene calls are TRBV7-9 and TRBJ2-3; a weak D match, TRBD1 (6 bases). Per the germline V gene, CDR1 is SEHNR and CDR2 is FQNEAQ (reference sequence). This CDR3 has 14 amino acids. Trimming removed 5 bases from V and 2 bases from J, with 11 bases in between. This CDR3 is CASSPRQVTDTQYF. The CDR3 DNA sequence: TGTGCCAGCAGCCCTCGACAGGTCACAGATACGCAGTATTTT.

The gene calls are TRBV7-2 and TRBJ2-1; 9 bases are shared with TRBD2. V shed 1 base and J 7 bases; nucleotides not matched to a gene: 5. The CDR3 loop spans 15 amino acids. Germline CDR1 and CDR2: SGHTA and FQGNSA. This chain's CDR3 is CASSLGGGGANEQFF. The CDR3 DNA reads TGTGCCAGCAGCTTAGGTGGCGGGGGGGCAAATGAGCAGTTCTTC.

This clone has only one observation. This chain joins TRBV4-3 and TRBJ1-2; 10 bases match TRBD1. Germline V gene sequence: CDR1 LGHNA, CDR2 YSLEER. This CDR3 spans 16 amino acids. V trimming: 1 base; J trimming: 5 bases; junction bases outside the gene matches: 7. The CDR3, as DNA: TGCGCCAGCAGCCAAGTACAGACAGGGGGCTGGTATGGCTACACCTTC. This encodes CASSQVQTGGWYGYTF.

Details on this clone: Other DNA sequences in this specimen translate into the identical CDR3. The chain has TRBV10-3 and TRBJ2-5; 8 bases align to TRBD1. The CDR3 sequence is 14 residues long. Trimming removed 6 bases from V and 3 bases from J; junction bases left unmatched: 6. From germline, CDR1 is ENHRY and CDR2 SYGVKD. The CDR3 DNA reads TGTGCCATCAGACTAGGGACAGGAGAAGAGACCCAGTACTTC. It specifies CAIRLGTGEETQYF.

The chain combines TRBV18 with TRBJ2-7; TRBD1 might be the D (6 bases). The V gene's germline CDR1 is KGHSH and CDR2 LQKENI. V dropped 6 bases and J dropped 3 bases, with 12 bases sitting between them. The CDR3 runs to 13 residues. CDR3: CASSQTGYYEQYF. Here the CDR3 DNA reads TGTGCCAGCTCTCAAACAGGGTACTACGAGCAGTACTTC.

This chain links TRBV6-6 with TRBJ2-2; 7 bases match TRBD2. Per germline, CDR1 MNHNY and CDR2 SVGAGI (reference sequence). This CDR3 spans 16 amino acids. V gave up 6 bases and J gave up 3 bases; unmatched junction bases: 10. CDR3 bases: TGTGCCAGCAGCCTGGGAGGGGCAGGCTACACCGGGGAGCTGTTTTTT. It is translated as CASSLGGAGYTGELFF.

The V and J genes are TRBV2 and TRBJ1-4; D remains ambiguous. Germline-derived CDR1 and CDR2 are SNHLY and FYNNEI. V was cut by 2 bases and J by 10 bases, with 11 bases left in between. The CDR3 spans 13 residues. Written as DNA, the CDR3 is TGTGCCAGCAGTGAATTTATGGCGGGAAAACTGTTTTTT. It specifies CASSEFMAGKLFF.

This chain uses TRBV6-5 with TRBJ1-1; 8 positions agree with TRBD1. This CDR3 has 15 residues. Germline V lookup: CDR1 MNHEY, CDR2 SVGAGI. V gave up 5 bases and J gave up 4 bases; unmatched junction bases: 9. The CDR3 here is CASSHGQGRGTEAFF. CDR3 in DNA: TGTGCCAGCAGTCACGGACAGGGCAGGGGCACTGAAGCTTTCTTT.

The chain couples TRBV5-1 to TRBJ2-2; D unresolved. The CDR3 runs 13 residues. Between the trimmed V and J ends, which lost 1 base and 7 bases, there was a span of 8 bases. Germline loops: CDR1 SGHRS, CDR2 YFSETQ. The CDR3 reads CASSLPSSGELFF. DNA for the CDR3: TGCGCCAGCAGCTTGCCGTCTAGCGGGGAGCTGTTTTTT.

The chain joins TRBV14 to TRBJ2-5; 9 positions agree with TRBD2. Per the germline V gene, CDR1 is SGHDN and CDR2 is FVKESK. The CDR3 contains 16 residues. J was trimmed by 5 bases and V by 3 bases; bases with no gene match: 10. CDR3 DNA: TGTGCCAGCAGCCAGGGTGCGAGCGGGGGGCCGGAGACCCAGTACTTC. Its protein is CASSQGASGGPETQYF.

The rearrangement joins TRBV27 to TRBJ1-6; 7 bases agree with TRBD1. The trim removed 3 bases at V and 5 bases at J, leaving 1 base unmatched. Germline CDR1 reads MNHEY; CDR2 reads SMNVEV (reference sequence). The CDR3 runs 14 residues. CDR3 nucleotide sequence: TGTGCCAGCAGTTTTGACAGGGATAATTCACCCCTCCACTTT. As protein: CASSFDRDNSPLHF.

Notes on this clone: Other DNA sequences in the same sample also yield this CDR3. This sequence joins TRBV5-1 and TRBJ1-1; 8 bases align to TRBD1. Germline V lookup: CDR1 SGHRS, CDR2 YFSETQ. The CDR3 runs 14 residues. The V segment lost 1 base and the J segment 4 bases; nucleotides outside the gene matches: 3. The CDR3 reads CASSLITGGTEAFF. The CDR3 DNA reads TGCGCCAGCAGCTTGATCACAGGGGGCACTGAAGCTTTCTTT.

The chain employs TRBV4-3 and TRBJ1-1, with TRBD1 matching 8 bases. The CDR3 runs to 15 residues. With 3 bases clipped from V and 1 base from J, the junction kept 4 bases outside the gene matches. Per the germline V gene, CDR1 is LGHNA and CDR2 is YSLEER. The CDR3 coding sequence is TGCGCCAGCAGCCACCCTGGACAGGGGAACACTGAAGCTTTCTTT. Its translation: CASSHPGQGNTEAFF.

The gene calls are TRBV29-1 and TRBJ1-2, with 8 bases lining up with TRBD1. CDR1 is SQVTM, CDR2 ANQGSEA, per germline. Germline trimming cut 0 bases from V and 1 base from J; bases unmatched to any gene: 4. The CDR3 spans 15 residues. The CDR3 sequence: CSVEEKGQVNYGYTF. CDR3 nucleotides: TGCAGCGTTGAAGAAAAGGGACAGGTTAACTATGGCTACACCTTC.

Remarks on this clone: The junction departs from the called germline gene at one end, perhaps through a read error. V is TRBV7-9 and J is TRBJ1-6, with a possible D match to TRBD1 (5 bases). The CDR3 is made up of 18 amino acids. Germline-derived CDR1 and CDR2 are SEHNR and FQNEAQ (reference sequence). CDR3 DNA: TGTTCCAGCAGCTTAGCGCTTCAACACGGACACGGTAATTCACCCCTCCACTTT. Protein sequence: CSSSLALQHGHGNSPLHF.